This T cell receptor beta chain stems from a study of T cell responses to AZD1222 COVID-19 vaccine. Clones were sequenced by immunoSEQ multiplex PCR, and TCRdb holds only the in-frame ones, with some missing. The sample yields about 140,000 clones, approximately 90% seen once. CDR3 length: 13 amino acids. The V segment lost 4 bases and the J segment 4 bases; nucleotides outside the gene matches: 3. Germline CDR1 and CDR2: SQVTM and ANQGSEA. The sequencing used peripheral blood, collected 28 days after the second AZD1222 dose. The chain is built from TRBV29-1 and TRBJ2-1; 8 bases fit TRBD1. The source is an adult who received the AZD1222 COVID-19 vaccine. The CDR3 DNA follows: TGCAGCGTTGGGACAGGGAATTACAATGAGCAGTTCTTC. It encodes CSVGTGNYNEQFF.